These T cell receptor beta chains were read from a single sample in a study of T cell repertoires in cytomegalovirus infection. Antigens for these TCRs are unknown. TCRdb processed the reads anew with MiXCR; each CDR3 protein has one entry. This table holds about 920,000 distinct CDR3 sequences, roughly 31% found once. Sequencing used cultured CD8+ T cells from PBMCs, obtained from culture after CMV antigen stimulation. The receptor set was obtained from a human donor in good health (CMV status not recorded). Some clones in this sample may be carry-over from other donors' samples. The CDR3 runs from the conserved cysteine through the conserved F or W. The D gene is left open where the match is weak. For some rows the clone size is stated as once, few or many, or as a class when expanded; others skip it.

v_call: TRBV28
j_call: TRBJ2-1
clone_size: few
d_call: NA
cdr3_nt: TGTGCCAGCAACTACAACCGGAAGACCTACAATGAGCAGTTCTTC
cdr3_aa: CASNYNRKTYNEQFF

v_call: TRBV3-1
j_call: TRBJ2-1
clone_size: NA
d_call: TRBD2
cdr3_nt: TGTGCCAGCAGCCAAGGGGGACTAGCGACGCCCGAGCAGTTCTTC
cdr3_aa: CASSQGGLATPEQFF

v_call: TRBV12-3/TRBV12-4
j_call: TRBJ2-3
clone_size: many
d_call: NA
cdr3_nt: TGTGCCAGCAGTTTTGGAGTAGGGTGGACCACAGATACGCAGTATTTT
cdr3_aa: CASSFGVGWTTDTQYF

v_call: TRBV20-1
j_call: TRBJ1-4
clone_size: many
d_call: NA
cdr3_nt: TGCAGTGCTAGACCCCAGGGTAGTAATGAAAAACTGTTTTTT
cdr3_aa: CSARPQGSNEKLFF

v_call: TRBV7-8
j_call: TRBJ1-1
clone_size: many
d_call: NA
cdr3_nt: TGTGCCAGCAGCTTAGAGGACAACACTGAAGCTTTCTTT
cdr3_aa: CASSLEDNTEAFF

v_call: TRBV27
j_call: TRBJ1-4
clone_size: few
d_call: NA
cdr3_nt: TGTGCCAGCAGTACCCGACAGGCCCATAATGAAAAACTGTTTTTT
cdr3_aa: CASSTRQAHNEKLFF

v_call: TRBV10-3
j_call: TRBJ2-1
clone_size: few
d_call: NA
cdr3_nt: TGTGCCATCAGTGAAGAAGGACTTCATGGGTACAATGAGCAGTTCTTC
cdr3_aa: CAISEEGLHGYNEQFF

v_call: TRBV7-6
j_call: TRBJ2-6
clone_size: NA
d_call: NA
cdr3_nt: TGTGCCAGCAGCTTAGCTTTGGGAGCTGGGGCCAACGTCCTGACTTTC
cdr3_aa: CASSLALGAGANVLTF

v_call: TRBV14
j_call: TRBJ2-1
clone_size: NA
d_call: NA
cdr3_nt: TGTGCCAGCAGCCACCCCGGGACGGGTTGGTACAATGAGCAGTTCTTC
cdr3_aa: CASSHPGTGWYNEQFF

v_call: TRBV12-3/TRBV12-4
j_call: TRBJ2-1
clone_size: few
d_call: NA
cdr3_nt: TGTGCCAGCAGTTTAGGGGGCCCGATTGTTTGCTTC
cdr3_aa: CASSLGGPIVCF

v_call: TRBV3-1
j_call: TRBJ2-2
clone_size: few
d_call: NA
cdr3_nt: TGTGCCAGCAGCCGAGGGGAAACGAACACCGGGGAGCTGTTTTTT
cdr3_aa: CASSRGETNTGELFF

v_call: TRBV11-2
j_call: TRBJ1-1
clone_size: NA
d_call: NA
cdr3_nt: TGTGCCAGCAACCCCCGGGGAGGCGCTGGAGGAAACACTGAAGCTTTCTTT
cdr3_aa: CASNPRGGAGGNTEAFF

v_call: TRBV28
j_call: TRBJ1-5
clone_size: NA
d_call: NA
cdr3_nt: TGTGCCAGCAGCCCGAGAGGCAGGATAGGTGAGCCCCAGCATTTT
cdr3_aa: CASSPRGRIGEPQHF

v_call: TRBV28
j_call: TRBJ2-1
clone_size: NA
d_call: TRBD1
cdr3_nt: TGTGCCAGCAATATCGGGACAGGGGGCTACAATGAGCAGTTCTTC
cdr3_aa: CASNIGTGGYNEQFF

v_call: TRBV19
j_call: TRBJ2-7
clone_size: few
d_call: NA
cdr3_nt: TGTGCCAGTAGTATTCTTCCAGGGGATCGCTACGAGCAGTACTTC
cdr3_aa: CASSILPGDRYEQYF

v_call: TRBV5-8
j_call: TRBJ2-2
clone_size: NA
d_call: NA
cdr3_nt: TGTGCCAGCAGCCGTGCGGGGCACAGCCCCTACACCGGGGAGCTGTTTTTT
cdr3_aa: CASSRAGHSPYTGELFF

v_call: TRBV7-3
j_call: TRBJ2-5
clone_size: many
d_call: NA
cdr3_nt: TGTGCCAGCAGCTTAAGAAACGGGGAGACCCAGTACTTC
cdr3_aa: CASSLRNGETQYF